Listed here are 10 T cell receptor beta chains from one sample, sequenced in a study of beta chain features in type 1 diabetes (dated by TCRdb to 2016 to 2019). The protocol used for the library was the immunoSEQ multiplex PCR assay. The entire isolated RNA was reverse transcribed using the High Capacity cDNA Reverse Transcription Kit, and thus expressed TCRB transcripts were sequenced. The immuneACCESS repertoire file appears here via TCRdb, limited to in-frame rearrangements. These files lack a portion of the clones; in checked studies, under half of the deficit traces to unresolved V genes, and the cause of the others is not known. For this sample there are some 150,000 clones; 9% to 9.5% appear just once. Approximately 0.68% of the sample rests with the top ten. Sample: central memory CD4+ T cells from blood. These receptors were obtained from a man younger than 30 in good health.

The V gene is TRBV11-2, the J gene TRBJ2-1; perhaps TRBD1 as D (5 bases). This CDR3 is 17 amino acids long. In germline, CDR1 is SGHAT, CDR2 FQNNGV. The ends were cut back, 1 base at V and 5 bases at J, with 18 bases in the middle. The CDR3 is CASSLAPSDRVNNEQFF. The CDR3 nucleotides are TGTGCCAGCAGCTTAGCCCCCTCCGACAGAGTTAACAATGAGCAGTTCTTC.

The CDR3 DNA reads as TGTGCCAGCAGCGTAGGAGGTAGCGGGGTGGGAGATACGCAGTATTTT. Translation gives CASSVGGSGVGDTQYF. The gene calls are TRBV9 and TRBJ2-3; the match to TRBD2 covers 8 bases. CDR3 length equals 16 residues. The V gene's germline CDR1 is SGDLS and CDR2 YYNGEE. Losses at the gene ends were 0 bases for V and 5 bases for J; bases not matched to a gene: 8.

The chain joins TRBV21-1 to TRBJ1-6; TRBD1 was called by the table and not checked on the DNA. TRBV21-1 is classified as a pseudogene. There are 11 residues in the CDR3. The CDR3 coding sequence is TGTGCCAGCAGCCCAAATTCACCCCTCCACTTT. Protein: CASSPNSPLHF.

This clone showed up just a few times. This chain links TRBV4-2 with TRBJ2-3; TRBD2 matches 8 bases. Germline V CDR1 and CDR2: LGHNA, YNFKEQ. The CDR3 consists of 15 residues. J lost 3 bases, V lost 4 bases, and 6 bases had no gene match. The CDR3 sequence: CASSLLGLATDTQYF. The CDR3 coding sequence is TGTGCCAGCAGCCTCCTTGGACTAGCTACAGATACGCAGTATTTT.

This clone has ten or more counts. The germline gene is not matched at one end of the junction; a read error may be the cause. The chain is built from TRBV7-9 and TRBJ2-1; possible D gene TRBD2, 6 bases. This CDR3 spans 13 amino acids. Germline lookup yields CDR1 SEHNR and CDR2 FQNEAQ (reference sequence). In DNA, the CDR3 is TGTGCCAGCAGCTTGGAAAACGGGACTCCCATCGTCTTC. This translates into CASSLENGTPIVF.

This clone was detected a few times. This chain links TRBV19 with TRBJ1-4; TRBD1 matches 7 bases. The germline gives CDR1 LNHDA, CDR2 SQIVND (reference sequence). After removal of 5 bases from V and 8 bases from J, the junction contained 11 bases not matched to a gene. The CDR3 runs 15 residues. In nucleotides, the CDR3 is TGTGCCAGTAGTTCCCCCAGCAGGGGGGAGGAAAAACTGTTTTTT. Encoded protein: CASSSPSRGEEKLFF.

This chain links TRBV6-1 with TRBJ2-5; 9 bases match TRBD1. Germline values: CDR1 MNHNS, CDR2 SASEGT. This CDR3 contains 14 residues. The ends lost 6 bases at V and 5 bases at J; junction bases unmatched: 7. CDR3 in amino acids: CASRVGQGRETQYF. CDR3 bases: TGTGCCAGCAGGGTGGGACAGGGTAGGGAGACCCAGTACTTC.

This clone was observed a few times. The chain links TRBV7-9 to TRBJ1-2; the D is unclear. This CDR3 comprises 15 residues. Germline CDR1 SEHNR, CDR2 FQNEAQ (reference sequence). V was shortened by 1 base and J by 3 bases, with 12 bases between the two germline ends. The CDR3 region has the DNA TGTGCCAGCAGCTTAGGTTGGAGGGAGGACTATGGCTACACCTTC. Encoded protein: CASSLGWREDYGYTF. Based on the CDR3 plus reference TRBV7-9 and TRBJ1-2, the full variable domain is DTGVSQNPRHKITKRGQNVTFRCDPISEHNRLYWYRQTLGQGPEFLTYFQNEAQLEKSRLLSDRFSAERPKGSFSTLEIQRTEQGDSAMYLCASSLGWREDYGYTFGSGTRLTVV.

J is TRBJ2-3 and V is TRBV29-1; 8 bases fit TRBD2. Germline V gives CDR1 SQVTM, CDR2 ANQGSEA. The trim removed 7 bases at V and 5 bases at J, leaving 8 bases unmatched. This CDR3 comprises 13 residues. CDR3 region: CSAPGGAEDTQYF. The CDR3 DNA reads as TGCAGCGCCCCGGGAGGGGCAGAAGATACGCAGTATTTT.

The gene calls are TRBV2 and TRBJ1-5, with a possible D match to TRBD1 (6 bases). V lost 4 bases, J lost 7 bases, and 11 bases lay in between. Germline CDR1 is SNHLY and CDR2 is FYNNEI. The CDR3 runs to 13 residues. The CDR3 here is CASSGQGPQPQHF. The CDR3 region has the DNA TGTGCCAGCAGTGGTCAGGGGCCGCAGCCCCAGCATTTT.